Shown below are 17 T cell receptor beta chains from a single sample sequenced in a study of tumor-infiltrating lymphocytes in primary liver carcinoma (dated by TCRdb to about 2017). TCRdb lists the instrument as Illumina HiSeq 2500. Starting from about 500 ng total RNA, TCRbeta-specific cDNA was produced by reverse transcription with a constant-region primer and ProtoScript II reverse transcriptase. Three nested multiplex PCR rounds, following a slightly modified ARM-PCR procedure, were used to build the TCRbeta libraries. Each of the first two PCR rounds ran for around 10 cycles using multiplex TRBV1-TRBV30 forward primers together with a Cbeta reverse primer. TCRdb took the public reads, trimmed them with fastp at Q25, ran MiXCR for clone calling and kept in-frame beta chains. Every CDR3 protein is listed once, alongside the most common genes and DNA of its rows. The sample table records just over 300,000 distinct CDR3 sequences; almost 60% of these occur just once. The leading ten clones occupy approximately 17% of the sample.

RNA from unsorted whole blood was extracted with TRIzol reagent, and germline DNA was obtained with the DNeasy Blood & Tissue kit. Specimen: peripheral blood. The receptors originated from a woman in her twenties or thirties with primary liver carcinoma and hepatitis B virus infection.

This clonotype was observed a handful of times. A much larger clone differs from this one at a single base, so this may be a read error. The rearrangement uses TRBV11-2 and TRBJ1-4, with D uncertain. Germline V gene data show CDR1 as SGHAT and CDR2 as FQNNGV. The CDR3 has 16 amino acids. CDR3 protein: CASSSGHFARNEKLLF. For the CDR3, the DNA is TGTGCCAGCAGCTCGGGCCATTTTGCCCGGAATGAAAAACTGCTTTTT.

The genes are TRBV7-3 and TRBJ1-2; D ambiguous. CDR1 is SGHTA and CDR2 is FQGTGA in the germline V gene. V was trimmed by 3 bases and J by 4 bases, leaving 12 bases between them. The length of the CDR3 is 14 residues. CDR3: CASSFGIDGYGYTF. The CDR3 nucleotides read TGTGCCAGCAGCTTTGGGATAGACGGCTATGGCTACACCTTC.

Points on this clonotype: Given a much more abundant clone one base away, this may be a read error. J is TRBJ1-3 and V is TRBV6-2 or TRBV6-3; no reliable D call. This CDR3 contains 13 residues. The germline V gene encodes CDR1 MNHEY and CDR2 SVGEGT. CDR3 amino acids: CVSKDGPGNTIYF. The CDR3 bases are TGTGTCAGCAAGGACGGTCCTGGAAACACCATATATTTT.

About this clonotype: At one of its ends the junction is not consistent with the germline gene, which may arise from a read error. The chain carries TRBV12-3 or TRBV12-4 and TRBJ2-1; no reliable D call. CDR3 length: 17 amino acids. The CDR3 sequence is CSSSPRRSISAYNEQFF. CDR3 DNA sequence: TGTTCCAGCAGCCCCAGGAGAAGCATTTCCGCCTACAATGAGCAGTTCTTC.

This rearrangement joins TRBV10-2 to TRBJ2-3, with no clear D. V lost 4 bases to trimming and J lost 8 bases, with 10 bases between them. The CDR3 contains 12 residues. Per the germline V gene, CDR1 is WSHSY and CDR2 is SAAADI. CDR3 DNA sequence: TGCGCCAGCAGTGTAGACCGCAGTACGCAGTATTTT. Its protein is CASSVDRSTQYF.

About this clonotype: It may be a read error: a sequence one base away is much more abundant. V is TRBV5-5 and J is TRBJ2-1; D unclear. The germline CDR1 and CDR2 sequences are SGHKS and YYEKEE (reference sequence). The CDR3 consists of 13 residues. The CDR3 DNA reads TGTGCCAGCAGCCACGACTTCCACAATGAGCAGCTCTTC. Its protein is CASSHDFHNEQLF.

Remarks on this clonotype: The conserved final phenylalanine or tryptophan is absent from the CDR3, which likely points to a read error. The V gene is TRBV29-1, the J gene TRBJ2-3; D ambiguous. Deletions cut 8 bases from V and 5 bases from J, with 14 bases between. CDR3 size: 12 residues. Germline CDR1 reads SQVTM; CDR2 reads ANQGSEA. The CDR3 DNA follows: TGCAGCACCGACAAGGGTGGAGATACGCAGTATTAT. Its protein product is CSTDKGGDTQYY.

The genes are TRBV11-2 and TRBJ1-1; the D is unclear. Trimming took 5 bases from V and 6 from J, leaving 16 bases between them. The CDR3 length is 14 residues. Germline loops: CDR1 SGHAT, CDR2 FQNNGV. The CDR3 DNA reads TGTGCCAGCAGCCCACCTGGTATGCGGTCTGAAGCTTTCTTT. Translation gives CASSPPGMRSEAFF.

This clonotype was counted between two and nine times. The chain links TRBV6-7 to TRBJ2-7; the D is unclear. TRBV6-7 is marked as an open reading frame, function uncertain. The ends were cut back, 4 bases at V and 9 bases at J, with 10 bases in the middle. The CDR3 extends over 11 amino acids. CDR3 residues: CASSSLPAQYF. DNA for the CDR3: TGTGCCAGCAGTTCCCTCCCCGCGCAGTACTTC.

Note on this clonotype: The junction shows a germline mismatch at one end, possibly a read error. V gene TRBV11-2 combines with J gene TRBJ2-3; 8 nucleotides line up with TRBD2. The V gene's germline CDR1 is SGHAT and CDR2 FQNNGV. The CDR3 is 15 amino acids. The CDR3 reads CASILTITSGDTRYF. DNA for the CDR3: TGTGCCAGCATCTTAACCATAACTAGCGGTGATACGCGGTATTTT.

This clonotype has just a few counts. The chain uses TRBV12-3 or TRBV12-4 and TRBJ2-5; D is unresolved. Deletions cut 3 bases from V and 4 bases from J, with 15 bases between. The CDR3 length is 15 residues. The CDR3 DNA is TGTGCCAGCAGTTTGGGTTTAGGAACCCCAGAGACCCAGTACTTC. Its translation: CASSLGLGTPETQYF.

With respect to this clonotype: A junction boundary mismatches the germline segment, possibly from a read error. The rearrangement joins TRBV4-3 to TRBJ2-3, with TRBD2 matching 7 bases. The V gene's germline CDR1 is LGHNA and CDR2 YSLEER. This CDR3 is 18 amino acids long. The CDR3 sequence: CASSQEVFRLTSTDTHYF. In nucleotides, the CDR3 is TGCGCCAGCAGCCAAGAGGTCTTCAGGTTGACTAGCACAGATACGCATTATTTT.

As to this clonotype: A much larger clone lies a single base off, so this may be a read error. The V gene is TRBV4-2, the J gene TRBJ2-1; no clear D gene. The CDR3 is 16 residues long. V lost 0 bases and J 0 bases, leaving 9 bases between the germline ends. Germline assignment: CDR1 LGHNA and CDR2 YNFKEQ. Here the CDR3 reads CASSQELGISYNEQFF. DNA of the CDR3: TGTGCCAGCAGCCAAGAACTGGGGATCTCCTACAATGAGCAGTTCTTC.

As to this clonotype: The CDR3 ends on some other residue instead of the conserved phenylalanine or tryptophan, so this is likely a read error. The chain recombines TRBV30 with TRBJ1-1; the D is unclear. Germline V gene lookup returns CDR1 GTSNPN and CDR2 SVGIG (reference sequence). The CDR3 has 9 residues. CDR3 bases: TGTACCTGGATGGTTGAAGCTTTCTCT. Its translation is CTWMVEAFS.

With respect to this clonotype: A junction end diverges from the germline sequence, so it may reflect a read error. The chain links TRBV11-2 to TRBJ2-7, with D perhaps matching TRBD1 (5 bases). The germline V gene encodes CDR1 SGHAT and CDR2 FQNNGV. The CDR3 runs to 13 residues. The CDR3 DNA reads as TGTGACAGCAGCATCAGGGCTCACTACGAGCAGTACTTC. Its protein product is CDSSIRAHYEQYF.

The sample holds a few counts of this clonotype. The rearrangement links TRBV6-5 to TRBJ2-3; 15 bases are shared with TRBD2. Trimming cost V 6 bases and J 6 bases; bases outside gene matches: 7. CDR1 and CDR2 (germline): MNHEY, SVGAGI. CDR3 size: 16 residues. CDR3 sequence reads: CASSPQGTSGRDTQYF. The CDR3 DNA is TGTGCCAGCAGCCCTCAGGGGACTAGCGGGAGGGATACGCAGTATTTT.

Regarding this clonotype: A read error may explain this, as a much larger clone is one base away. The chain combines TRBV12-5 with TRBJ1-1, with 7 bases that match TRBD1. Germline loops: CDR1 LGHNT, CDR2 FRNRAP. This CDR3 has 13 residues. The V gene end was trimmed by 4 bases and the J gene end by 8 bases; junction bases not matched to a gene: 7. The CDR3, as DNA: TGTGCTAGTGGTTATCTACCGGGACAGGAAGCTTTCTTT. The encoded protein is CASGYLPGQEAFF.